This record covers a single T cell receptor (beta chain). V gave up 10 bases and J gave up 3 bases, with 16 bases separating them. CDR1 LNHDA and CDR2 SQIVND come from the germline V gene (reference sequence). This CDR3 spans 14 amino acids. As handled by the study authors: Using reference gene primer amplification, nucleated cell counts were estimated. Produced via immunoSEQ multiplex PCR; TCRdb's table is partial and in-frame only. For V, J and clone size, that table is used; D and trimming come from the DNA. The sample lists hundreds of thousands of clones, more than 80% occurring once. The entry originates in a study of blood T cell repertoires in COVID-19. Study-wide context: Samples taken during acute and convalescent COVID-19 were collected in the United States, Italy and Spain.

The sequencing sample was made of peripheral blood. The TCR was taken from a woman between 18 and 29 years old with acute or convalescent COVID-19. V and J are TRBV19 and TRBJ1-5; TRBD1 might be the D (5 bases). CDR3 sequence reads: CATSAGFFNQPQHF. As DNA, the CDR3 is TGTGCCACCTCGGCAGGGTTCTTCAATCAGCCCCAGCATTTT.